Shown below are 28 T cell receptor beta chains from a single sample sequenced in a study of shared clonotypes between healthy human individuals. Naive-designated CD8 cells lacked CD45RO, were positively enriched for CCR7, and omitted terminally differentiated effector memory CD45RA+ cells. Libraries were prepared by immunoSEQ multiplex PCR; TCRdb keeps only in-frame clonotypes and omits some of them. The table lists almost 700,000 clones, about 91% of them singletons. The sequenced material came from naive CD8+ T cells sorted from blood. The receptors stem from a young man in good health.

The chain has TRBV7-9 and TRBJ2-7; unclear D gene. Trimming left V 5 bases short and J 7 bases short, with 21 bases between. Germline CDR1 reads SEHNR; CDR2 reads FQNEAQ (reference sequence). The CDR3 length is 15 residues. As DNA, the CDR3 is TGTGCCAGCAGCCGACGTACCGATCCCCCATGGGAGCAGTACTTC. It yields the protein CASSRRTDPPWEQYF. Combining the CDR3 with reference TRBV7-9 and TRBJ2-7 gives the whole variable domain DTGVSQNPRHKITKRGQNVTFRCDPISEHNRLYWYRQTLGQGPEFLTYFQNEAQLEKSRLLSDRFSAERPKGSFSTLEIQRTEQGDSAMYLCASSRRTDPPWEQYFGPGTRLTVT.

The gene calls are TRBV19 and TRBJ1-1, with a weak D call TRBD1 (6 bases). The CDR3 covers 14 residues. Trimming pared 5 bases from V and 6 bases from J, leaving 16 bases between. Germline V gene data show CDR1 as LNHDA and CDR2 as SQIVND (reference sequence). CDR3 residues: CASSPQGSTAEAFF. CDR3 coding DNA: TGTGCCAGTAGTCCCCAGGGGAGTACCGCTGAAGCTTTCTTT.

The chain combines TRBV29-1 with TRBJ2-7, with 7 positions matching TRBD1. This CDR3 is built from 14 residues. Germline V lookup: CDR1 SQVTM, CDR2 ANQGSEA. J was trimmed by 2 bases and V by 0 bases; bases with no gene match: 4. The CDR3 reads CSVEDRDRTYEQYF. CDR3 in DNA: TGCAGCGTTGAAGACCGGGACAGAACCTACGAGCAGTACTTC.

Here the CDR3 DNA reads TGCAGCGTTGGTAAGGGACTCGAGGGTTTCTTT. Residues: CSVGKGLEGFF. V is TRBV29-1 and J is TRBJ1-1; weak D call: TRBD1 (5 bases). V lost 4 bases and J lost 13, with 16 bases in between. Germline assignment: CDR1 SQVTM and CDR2 ANQGSEA. The CDR3 loop spans 11 amino acids.

The chain combines TRBV2 with TRBJ2-5; D tentatively reads TRBD1 or TRBD2 (6 bases each). Deletions cut 6 bases from V and 5 bases from J, with 10 bases between. The CDR3 sequence is 12 residues long. Germline assignment: CDR1 SNHLY and CDR2 FYNNEI. In nucleotides, the CDR3 is TGTGCCAGCAGAGGGGGGTTCGAGACCCAGTACTTC. Its protein product is CASRGGFETQYF.

CDR3 residues: CASSQSGLDTDTQYF. CDR3 sequence (DNA): TGCGCCAGCAGCCAGAGCGGGCTAGACACAGATACGCAGTATTTT. The gene calls are TRBV4-3 and TRBJ2-3; maybe TRBD2 (6 bases). Trimming stripped 3 bases from V and 2 bases from J, with 12 bases between. This CDR3 has 15 residues. From germline, CDR1 is LGHNA and CDR2 YSLEER.

The rearrangement joins TRBV28 to TRBJ2-7, with 7 bases that match TRBD1. Germline CDR1 reads MDHEN; CDR2 reads SYDVKM. After removal of 3 bases from V and 6 bases from J, the junction contained 8 bases not matched to a gene. The CDR3 loop spans 14 amino acids. CDR3 in DNA: TGTGCCAGCAGTTTGACAGGGACCGTCGCCGAGCAGTACTTC. It translates to CASSLTGTVAEQYF.

V and J are TRBV28 and TRBJ2-7, with no clear D. The germline V gene has CDR1 MDHEN and CDR2 SYDVKM. The CDR3 covers 12 residues. With 2 bases removed from V and 7 bases from J, the gap between germline ends came to 9 bases. The CDR3 loop is CASSLRAREQYF. As DNA, the CDR3 is TGTGCCAGCAGTTTACGGGCTCGGGAGCAGTACTTC.

This chain links TRBV5-4 with TRBJ2-3, with TRBD1 identical over 7 bases. The V gene's germline CDR1 is SGHNT and CDR2 YYREEE (reference sequence). This CDR3 comprises 15 residues. Trimming took 4 bases from V and 6 from J; bases not matched to a gene: 11. The CDR3 reads CASSATGEVADTQYF. CDR3 DNA: TGTGCCAGCAGCGCAACAGGGGAAGTAGCGGATACGCAGTATTTT.

V and J are TRBV27 and TRBJ1-5; TRBD1 matches 10 bases. Trimming cost V 0 bases and J 6 bases; bases outside gene matches: 5. Germline CDR1 and CDR2: MNHEY and SMNVEV (reference sequence). The CDR3 is 16 amino acids. The CDR3 here is CASSLSDRGRGQPQHF. For the CDR3, the DNA is TGTGCCAGCAGTTTATCAGACAGGGGGCGCGGTCAGCCCCAGCATTTT.

The V gene is TRBV15, the J gene TRBJ1-5, with unresolved D. Germline-derived CDR1 and CDR2 are LNHNV and YYDKDF (reference sequence). Trimming removed 6 bases from V and 0 bases from J, with 3 bases in between. This CDR3 is 12 amino acids long. For the CDR3, the DNA is TGTGCCACCAGTAGTAGCAATCAGCCCCAGCATTTT. Translating gives CATSSSNQPQHF.

The chain has TRBV25-1 and TRBJ2-1, with 11 bases lining up with TRBD2. Germline trimming cut 0 bases from V and 0 bases from J; bases unmatched to any gene: 4. The CDR3 length is 18 residues. The V gene's germline CDR1 is MGHDK and CDR2 SYGVNS. The CDR3 reads CASSEYSLAGVSYNEQFF. The CDR3 DNA sequence: TGTGCCAGCAGTGAATATTCACTAGCGGGAGTCTCCTACAATGAGCAGTTCTTC.

V gene TRBV19 combines with J gene TRBJ2-1, with D maybe TRBD1 (5 bases). CDR1 is LNHDA and CDR2 is SQIVND in the germline V gene (reference sequence). V was shortened by 3 bases and J by 3 bases, with 21 bases between the two germline ends. CDR3 length: 18 amino acids. Written as DNA, the CDR3 is TGTGCCAGTAGTATTATGCCCGTACAGGTATCCGGCTACAATGAGCAGTTCTTC. This gives the protein CASSIMPVQVSGYNEQFF.

The chain carries TRBV7-9 and TRBJ2-2, with D perhaps TRBD1 (5 bases). In germline, CDR1 is SEHNR, CDR2 FQNEAQ (reference sequence). The V and J ends lost 5 bases and 5 bases respectively, with 15 bases between them. The CDR3 spans 15 residues. The CDR3 loop is CASSGRTHRTGELFF. CDR3 coding DNA: TGTGCCAGCAGCGGTCGGACACATAGGACCGGGGAGCTGTTTTTT.

J is TRBJ2-5 and V is TRBV27, with TRBD2 identical over 9 bases. The end of the DNA fits TRBJ2-7 better, so the J call may be wrong. CDR3 length: 17 amino acids. Looked up from germline, CDR1 is MNHEY and CDR2 is SMNVEV (reference sequence). The CDR3 DNA follows: TGTGCCAGCAGTCATTATCCCGTGGCTAGCGGGATATACGAGCAGTACTTC. Translating gives CASSHYPVASGIYEQYF.

This chain joins TRBV7-2 and TRBJ2-7, with a weak D call TRBD2 (6 bases). Trimming stripped 4 bases from V and 5 bases from J, with 18 bases between. Per the germline V gene, CDR1 is SGHTA and CDR2 is FQGNSA. This CDR3 has 15 residues. The chain's CDR3 is CASSSFAGPSNEQYF. The CDR3, as DNA: TGTGCCAGCAGCTCCTTTGCGGGACCGAGCAACGAGCAGTACTTC.

This clone was seen a single time. V and J are TRBV5-5 and TRBJ1-1; D uncertain. CDR1 and CDR2 (germline): SGHKS, YYEKEE (reference sequence). With 2 bases removed from V and 7 bases from J, the gap between germline ends came to 12 bases. The CDR3 runs 13 residues. The CDR3, as DNA: TGTGCCAGCAGCTTAGGCAGCGACGGTGAAGCTTTCTTT. Its protein is CASSLGSDGEAFF.

This sequence joins TRBV27 and TRBJ2-3; 12 nucleotides match TRBD2. The CDR3 totals 20 residues. V dropped 4 bases and J dropped 3; count of bases not matched to a gene: 17. Germline V CDR1 and CDR2: MNHEY, SMNVEV (reference sequence). CDR3 sequence reads: CASSSLVLAGGPTETDTQYF. CDR3 coding DNA: TGTGCCAGCAGTTCCCTCGTTCTAGCGGGAGGGCCCACCGAAACAGATACGCAGTATTTT.

A word on this clone: This probably arose from a read error, given a far larger clone one base away. The sample holds other DNA sequences that translate to the same CDR3. The rearrangement links TRBV11-2 to TRBJ2-7; TRBD1 aligns across 7 bases. The V gene's germline CDR1 is SGHAT and CDR2 FQNNGV. CDR3 length equals 15 residues. In DNA form, the CDR3 reads TGTGCCAGCAGCTTAGAGGGGGACAGCTCCTACGAGCAGTACTTT. It is translated as CASSLEGDSSYEQYF.

As to this clone: Additional DNA sequences in this sample encode the identical CDR3. DNA of the CDR3: TGCAGCGTTGAGGGGACAGGTAGCATCTACGAGCAGTACTTC. Translating gives CSVEGTGSIYEQYF. The chain joins TRBV29-1 to TRBJ2-7, with 8 bases that match TRBD1. Germline V gene sequence: CDR1 SQVTM, CDR2 ANQGSEA. The CDR3 totals 14 residues. V lost 3 bases and J lost 3; bases outside the gene matches: 7.

This clone came up once. The chain recombines TRBV7-6 with TRBJ2-3; weak D call: TRBD2 (7 bases). The CDR3 covers 17 residues. Germline-derived CDR1 and CDR2 are SGHVS and FNYEAQ. Trimming removed 5 bases at V and 4 bases at J, with 22 bases between. Here the CDR3 reads CASSPPRGRERPDTQYF. CDR3 DNA sequence: TGTGCCAGCAGCCCACCCCGGGGGCGGGAGAGGCCAGATACGCAGTATTTT.

The chain employs TRBV29-1 and TRBJ2-1; 11 bases fit TRBD1. This CDR3 is built from 15 residues. After removal of 6 bases from V and 7 bases from J, the junction contained 11 bases not matched to a gene. Germline V gene data show CDR1 as SQVTM and CDR2 as ANQGSEA. This chain's CDR3 is CSVREWDRGNNEQFF. CDR3 DNA: TGCAGCGTGAGAGAATGGGACAGGGGGAATAATGAGCAGTTCTTC.

The chain uses TRBV28 and TRBJ2-3; D uncertain. The V and J ends lost 2 bases and 0 bases respectively, with 9 bases between them. The CDR3 sequence is 15 residues long. Germline values: CDR1 MDHEN, CDR2 SYDVKM. CDR3: CASSLVATSTDTQYF. CDR3 bases: TGTGCCAGCAGTTTAGTAGCAACTAGCACAGATACGCAGTATTTT.

This clone was counted only a few times. This chain connects TRBV9 to TRBJ2-7, with TRBD2 identical over 11 bases. The CDR3 has 16 residues. V lost 2 bases to trimming and J lost 7 bases; unmatched junction nucleotides: 11. In germline, CDR1 is SGDLS, CDR2 YYNGEE. CDR3 sequence: CASSVDLTSGAGEQYF. The CDR3 DNA sequence: TGTGCCAGCAGCGTGGACCTGACTAGCGGGGCCGGTGAGCAGTACTTC.

This clone was recorded a few times. V and J are TRBV6-5 and TRBJ2-1; 11 nucleotides align to TRBD2. CDR3 length: 15 residues. With V trimmed by 6 bases and J by 8 bases, 9 bases remained unmatched. Germline CDR1 is MNHEY and CDR2 is SVGAGI. For the CDR3, the DNA is TGTGCCAGCAGCTCCCCTAGCGGGAGGTTTGATGAGCAGTTCTTC. Encoded protein: CASSSPSGRFDEQFF.

This sequence joins TRBV11-2 and TRBJ2-7; 9 bases are shared with TRBD2. The ends lost 6 bases at V and 2 bases at J; junction bases unmatched: 5. CDR1 is SGHAT, CDR2 FQNNGV, per germline. CDR3 length: 14 residues. The CDR3 loop is CASSRLADTYEQYF. The CDR3 nucleotides read TGTGCCAGCAGTCGACTAGCGGACACCTACGAGCAGTACTTC.

This rearrangement joins TRBV7-9 to TRBJ2-7, with 12 bases fitting TRBD2. CDR3 size: 16 residues. V gave up 2 bases and J gave up 4 bases; unmatched junction bases: 6. Per germline, CDR1 SEHNR and CDR2 FQNEAQ (reference sequence). The CDR3 DNA is TGTGCCAGCAGCTTAAAGACTAGCGGGAGATCGTACGAGCAGTACTTC. This translates into CASSLKTSGRSYEQYF.

The chain has TRBV27 and TRBJ1-2; 7 nucleotides agree with TRBD1. J lost 5 bases, V lost 4 bases, and 7 bases had no gene match. The length of the CDR3 is 14 residues. CDR1 MNHEY and CDR2 SMNVEV come from the germline V gene (reference sequence). In DNA, the CDR3 is TGTGCCAGCAGTTCGACAGGGCCTTTATATGGCTACACCTTC. This codes for CASSSTGPLYGYTF.